The 28 T cell receptor beta chains below come from one sample, sequenced in a study of blood T cell repertoires in COVID-19. Assay: immunoSEQ multiplex PCR; the TCRdb copy retains only in-frame clones and omits some. The table has just over 150,000 clones, 80% to 90% seen once; the top ten hold around 14%. Sequencing used peripheral blood. These receptor sequences come from a woman aged 40-49 years with acute or convalescent COVID-19.

The chain uses TRBV27 and TRBJ2-1; 7 bases are a match to TRBD1. This CDR3 is 16 amino acids long. The ends lost 5 bases at V and 9 bases at J; junction bases unmatched: 16. Germline V gives CDR1 MNHEY, CDR2 SMNVEV (reference sequence). CDR3 amino acids: CASSHPLTGTAPEQFF. In nucleotides, the CDR3 is TGTGCCAGCAGTCACCCCTTGACAGGGACCGCGCCTGAGCAGTTCTTC.

The chain couples TRBV30 to TRBJ1-1; D may be TRBD1 (6 bases). The V gene lost 2 bases and the J gene lost 1 base, with 14 bases spanning the gap. The CDR3 consists of 15 residues. Germline CDR1 GTSNPN, CDR2 SVGIG (reference sequence). CDR3: CAWSSSAGANTEAFF. In DNA, the CDR3 is TGTGCCTGGAGTAGTTCAGCGGGGGCGAACACTGAAGCTTTCTTT.

The rearrangement uses TRBV3-1 (or the pseudogene TRBV3-2) and TRBJ2-3, with TRBD2 matching over 12 bases. Trimming took 1 base from V and 2 from J; bases not matched to a gene: 4. Germline V gives CDR1 LGHDT, CDR2 YNNKEL (reference sequence). CDR3 length equals 17 residues. CDR3 sequence (DNA): TGTGCCAGCAGCCAAGCTCCTAGCGGGGGGGTCACAGATACGCAGTATTTT. It encodes CASSQAPSGGVTDTQYF.

The J gene is TRBJ1-4, the V gene TRBV5-4, with TRBD1 matching over 7 bases. CDR1 is SGHNT, CDR2 YYREEE, per germline (reference sequence). V was clipped by 4 bases and J by 12 bases; unmatched bases: 6. The CDR3 has 12 amino acids. CDR3 DNA sequence: TGTGCCAGCAGCCCCTCTGACAGGGAACTGTTTTTT. As protein: CASSPSDRELFF.

CDR3 sequence: CASSVGTEEKLFF. In DNA, the CDR3 is TGTGCCAGCAGCGTCGGGACAGAAGAAAAACTGTTTTTT. The chain uses TRBV9 and TRBJ1-4, with TRBD1 matching over 7 bases. J was trimmed by 8 bases and V by 2 bases; bases with no gene match: 3. CDR1 is SGDLS and CDR2 is YYNGEE in the germline V gene. The length of the CDR3 is 13 residues.

The rearrangement joins TRBV6-1 to TRBJ1-5; 8 bases align to TRBD1. This CDR3 has 15 amino acids. Germline V CDR1 and CDR2: MNHNS, SASEGT. V shed 3 bases and J 1 base; nucleotides not matched to a gene: 2. The CDR3 spells CASSERTGSNQPQHF. DNA for the CDR3: TGTGCCAGCAGTGAGCGGACAGGGAGCAATCAGCCCCAGCATTTT.

The rearrangement joins TRBV5-6 to TRBJ2-6; no firm D call. This CDR3 comprises 15 residues. V shed 4 bases and J shed 1 base, with 9 bases lying between them. The germline CDR1 and CDR2 sequences are SGHDT and YYEEEE. This CDR3 reads CASSQDPSGANVLTF. The CDR3 nucleotides are TGTGCCAGCAGCCAGGATCCATCTGGGGCCAACGTCCTGACTTTC.

The CDR3, as DNA: TGTGCCAGTACCTGGACAGACAACACTGAAGCTTTCTTT. This encodes CASTWTDNTEAFF. The rearrangement uses TRBV19 and TRBJ1-1, with D possibly TRBD1 on 6 matching bases. The CDR3 is made up of 13 amino acids. Trimming left V 7 bases short and J 2 bases short, with 11 bases between. Germline V gene data show CDR1 as LNHDA and CDR2 as SQIVND (reference sequence).

The rearrangement uses TRBV11-2 and TRBJ2-3; TRBD2 agrees at 8 bases. Germline CDR1 reads SGHAT; CDR2 reads FQNNGV. CDR3 length: 16 amino acids. V lost 0 bases to trimming and J lost 0 bases; unmatched junction nucleotides: 2. The CDR3, as DNA: TGTGCCAGCAGCTTAGATAGCGGGGCTAGCACAGATACGCAGTATTTT. This sequence encodes CASSLDSGASTDTQYF.

J is TRBJ2-1 and V is TRBV11-3; no firm D call. Germline loops: CDR1 SGHNT, CDR2 YENEEA. Trimming removed 4 bases at V and 8 bases at J, with 12 bases between. This CDR3 is 13 amino acids long. CDR3 residues: CASSSSPGDEQFF. DNA of the CDR3: TGTGCCAGCAGCTCCTCACCAGGCGATGAGCAGTTCTTC.

The CDR3 nucleotides are TGTGCCAGCAGCCTAGGTAACTCCTACAATGAGCAGTTCTTC. Encoded protein: CASSLGNSYNEQFF. The chain employs TRBV7-9 and TRBJ2-1; no reliable D call. Trimming took off 5 bases at V and 0 bases at J, with 8 bases between the two ends. From germline, CDR1 is SEHNR and CDR2 FQNEAQ (reference sequence). CDR3 length: 14 residues.

This chain connects TRBV25-1 to TRBJ2-2, with 7 bases lining up with TRBD2. V was clipped by 10 bases and J by 3 bases; unmatched bases: 8. Per the germline V gene, CDR1 is MGHDK and CDR2 is SYGVNS. The CDR3 is 14 amino acids. The CDR3 reads CATLADTYTGELFF. In DNA, the CDR3 is TGTGCCACCCTAGCGGACACTTACACCGGGGAGCTGTTTTTT.

This clone has a handful of counts. The chain links TRBV29-1 to TRBJ2-7; unclear D gene. The CDR3 is made up of 14 amino acids. Germline V gene sequence: CDR1 SQVTM, CDR2 ANQGSEA. V lost 0 bases to trimming and J lost 2 bases, with 11 bases between them. The CDR3 bases are TGCAGCGTTGAAGATCAAGGCGCGGCCTACGAGCAGTACTTC. Protein: CSVEDQGAAYEQYF.

CDR3 nucleotide sequence: TGTGCCAGCAGTCCCCCTGATGGCGGGGGGGCATCTCGGAATGAGCAGTTCTTC. Encoded protein: CASSPPDGGGASRNEQFF. V and J are TRBV6-6 and TRBJ2-1, with 9 bases lining up with TRBD2. The CDR3 spans 18 residues. Trimming at V came to 5 bases and at J to 7 bases, leaving 18 bases not matched to a gene. The germline V gene has CDR1 MNHNY and CDR2 SVGAGI (reference sequence).

This clone was observed a single time. V usage is TRBV2 and J usage is TRBJ2-1; D gene ambiguous. The ends were cut back, 10 bases at V and 0 bases at J, with 19 bases in the middle. Per germline, CDR1 SNHLY and CDR2 FYNNEI. The CDR3 consists of 16 residues. CDR3 DNA sequence: TGTGCCAAGCTTGACCTGGGCCCGAGCTCCTACAATGAGCAGTTCTTC. As protein: CAKLDLGPSSYNEQFF.

The rearrangement links TRBV11-2 to TRBJ2-7; a weak D match, TRBD1 (6 bases). CDR3 size: 13 residues. V shed 5 bases and J shed 3 bases, with 11 bases lying between them. Germline CDR1 reads SGHAT; CDR2 reads FQNNGV. The CDR3 region has the DNA TGTGCCAGCAGCACGGGGACAAACTACGAGCAGTACTTC. Protein: CASSTGTNYEQYF.

The chain uses TRBV5-1 and TRBJ2-3; TRBD2 matches at 14 bases. V lost 4 bases to trimming and J lost 0 bases; unmatched junction nucleotides: 13. In germline, CDR1 is SGHRS, CDR2 YFSETQ. CDR3 size: 20 residues. CDR3 sequence reads: CASSTEPGLAGEPSTDTQYF. CDR3 bases: TGCGCCAGCAGCACTGAACCGGGACTAGCGGGGGAGCCTAGCACAGATACGCAGTATTTT.

This clone showed up many times. V gene TRBV5-4 combines with J gene TRBJ2-7; TRBD1 matches at 7 bases. This CDR3 is built from 19 residues. CDR1 SGHNT and CDR2 YYREEE come from the germline V gene (reference sequence). With V trimmed by 4 bases and J by 3 bases, 22 bases remained unmatched. This CDR3 reads CASSKGDSVYSTRDYEQYF. CDR3 in DNA: TGTGCCAGCAGCAAAGGGGACAGTGTCTACTCAACTAGAGACTACGAGCAGTACTTC. Using reference TRBV5-4 and TRBJ2-7 for the parts outside the CDR3, the full variable domain is ETGVTQSPTHLIKTRGQQVTLRCSSQSGHNTVSWYQQALGQGPQFIFQYYREEENGRGNFPPRFSGLQFPNYSSELNVNALELDDSALYLCASSKGDSVYSTRDYEQYFGPGTRLTVT.

The rearrangement joins TRBV5-1 to TRBJ1-4; D may be TRBD1 (5 bases). Germline V gives CDR1 SGHRS, CDR2 YFSETQ. Trimming cost V 4 bases and J 0 bases, with 10 bases left between them. The CDR3 is made up of 15 amino acids. Here the CDR3 DNA reads TGCGCCAGCAGCGACCAGGGTGCAACTAATGAAAAACTGTTTTTT. Translated: CASSDQGATNEKLFF.

The chain uses TRBV6-4 and TRBJ2-7; weak D call: TRBD2 (6 bases). Deletions cut 3 bases from V and 0 bases from J, with 9 bases between. The CDR3 loop spans 14 amino acids. Germline assignment: CDR1 MRHNA and CDR2 SNTAGT. The CDR3 is CASSESSASYEQYF. CDR3 nucleotide sequence: TGTGCCAGCAGTGAGTCTAGCGCCTCCTACGAGCAGTACTTC.

The chain links TRBV4-2 to TRBJ2-6; D is perhaps TRBD2 (6 bases). Trimming took 0 bases from V and 0 from J, leaving 9 bases between them. This CDR3 contains 17 residues. In germline, CDR1 is LGHNA, CDR2 YNFKEQ. CDR3 sequence: CASSQDRESSGANVLTF. In nucleotides, the CDR3 is TGTGCCAGCAGCCAAGATCGGGAGAGCTCTGGGGCCAACGTCCTGACTTTC.

This chain joins TRBV3-1 (or the pseudogene TRBV3-2) and TRBJ1-1; D is unresolved. The germline CDR1 and CDR2 sequences are LGHDT and YNNKEL (reference sequence). CDR3 length equals 16 residues. Trimming removed 0 bases at V and 0 bases at J, with 11 bases between. The CDR3 loop is CASSQDLGGMNTEAFF. The CDR3 nucleotides are TGTGCCAGCAGCCAAGATCTCGGAGGAATGAACACTGAAGCTTTCTTT.

In nucleotides, the CDR3 is TGCAGCGTTGAGGAGGGGCCGCGAGAGACCCAGTACTTC. It yields the protein CSVEEGPRETQYF. The chain joins TRBV29-1 to TRBJ2-5, with D maybe TRBD2 (6 bases). CDR3 size: 13 residues. CDR1 is SQVTM, CDR2 ANQGSEA, per germline. The ends were cut back, 3 bases at V and 4 bases at J, with 12 bases in the middle. Using reference TRBV29-1 and TRBJ2-5 for the parts outside the CDR3, the full variable domain is SAVISQKPSRDICQRGTSLTIQCQVDSQVTMMFWYRQQPGQSLTLIATANQGSEATYESGFVIDKFPISRPNLTFSTLTVSNMSPEDSSIYLCSVEEGPRETQYFGPGTRLLVL.

J is TRBJ2-2 and V is TRBV19, with 7 bases lining up with TRBD2. V was pared by 7 bases and J by 6 bases, with 5 bases of the junction left unmatched. The CDR3 has 13 amino acids. The germline V gene encodes CDR1 LNHDA and CDR2 SQIVND (reference sequence). The CDR3 spells CASKGRDPGELFF. DNA of the CDR3: TGTGCCAGTAAGGGGAGGGACCCCGGGGAGCTGTTTTTT.

This chain joins TRBV27 and TRBJ1-2; 8 bases are shared with TRBD1. The V segment lost 6 bases and the J segment 2 bases; nucleotides outside the gene matches: 5. Per germline, CDR1 MNHEY and CDR2 SMNVEV (reference sequence). The CDR3 is 14 residues long. As DNA, the CDR3 is TGTGCCAGCAGGGCTACAGGGGGAAACTATGGCTACACCTTC. This sequence encodes CASRATGGNYGYTF.

The chain recombines TRBV19 with TRBJ1-3; D call uncertain. CDR3 size: 13 residues. Trimming pared 8 bases from V and 1 base from J, leaving 9 bases between. Germline lookup yields CDR1 LNHDA and CDR2 SQIVND (reference sequence). The CDR3 DNA is TGTGCCAGTCGTCGCAGTTCTGGAAACACCATATATTTT. Its protein product is CASRRSSGNTIYF.

The chain carries TRBV6-5 and TRBJ1-6; 7 positions agree with TRBD1. Germline lookup yields CDR1 MNHEY and CDR2 SVGAGI. The CDR3 spans 13 residues. V gave up 10 bases and J gave up 10 bases; unmatched junction bases: 10. CDR3 bases: TGTGCCAACTCGCTCGACAGGGCCTCACCCCTCCACTTT. It translates to CANSLDRASPLHF.

This clone was seen a single time. The J gene is TRBJ2-7, the V gene TRBV19, with 9 bases matching TRBD2. V was pared by 2 bases and J by 2 bases, with 4 bases of the junction left unmatched. The germline CDR1 and CDR2 sequences are LNHDA and SQIVND (reference sequence). The CDR3 sequence is 15 residues long. CDR3 coding DNA: TGTGCCAGTAGTATACTAGCGGGGACCACCTACGAGCAGTACTTC. Its protein product is CASSILAGTTYEQYF.